Listed here is a single T cell receptor beta chain. This sample is part of a study of T cell responses to AZD1222 COVID-19 vaccine. Produced via immunoSEQ multiplex PCR; TCRdb's table is partial and in-frame only. The repertoire holds around 78,000 clones, with 65% to 85% as singletons. The V and J ends lost 2 bases and 9 bases respectively, with 14 bases between them. This CDR3 is 14 amino acids long. Germline V CDR1 and CDR2: SNHLY, FYNNEI. The clonotype was recovered from an adult in good health. The sequencing used peripheral blood, collected on day 0 of AZD1222 vaccination. The chain is built from TRBV2 and TRBJ1-5, with D perhaps matching TRBD1 (5 bases). The CDR3 nucleotides read TGTGCCAGCAGTGAATCAGGGCAGGGACGGCCCCAGCATTTT. This translates into CASSESGQGRPQHF.